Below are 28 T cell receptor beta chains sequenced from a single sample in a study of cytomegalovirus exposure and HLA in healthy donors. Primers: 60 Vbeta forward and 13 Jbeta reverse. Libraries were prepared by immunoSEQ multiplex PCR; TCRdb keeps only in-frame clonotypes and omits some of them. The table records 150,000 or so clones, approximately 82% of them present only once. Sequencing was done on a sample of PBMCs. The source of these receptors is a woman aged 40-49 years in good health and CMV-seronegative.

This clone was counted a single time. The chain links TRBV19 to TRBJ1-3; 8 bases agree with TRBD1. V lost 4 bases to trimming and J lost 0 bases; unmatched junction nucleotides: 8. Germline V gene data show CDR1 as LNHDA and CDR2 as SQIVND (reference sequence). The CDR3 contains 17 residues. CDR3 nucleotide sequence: TGTGCCAGTAGTACCAGACAGGGGCCACACTCTGGAAACACCATATATTTT. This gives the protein CASSTRQGPHSGNTIYF.

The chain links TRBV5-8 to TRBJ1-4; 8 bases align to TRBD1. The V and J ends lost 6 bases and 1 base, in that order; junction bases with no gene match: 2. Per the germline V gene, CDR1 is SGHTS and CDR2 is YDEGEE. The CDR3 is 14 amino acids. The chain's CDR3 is CASKGTGTNEKLFF. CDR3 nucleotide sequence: TGTGCCAGCAAAGGGACAGGAACTAATGAAAAACTGTTTTTT.

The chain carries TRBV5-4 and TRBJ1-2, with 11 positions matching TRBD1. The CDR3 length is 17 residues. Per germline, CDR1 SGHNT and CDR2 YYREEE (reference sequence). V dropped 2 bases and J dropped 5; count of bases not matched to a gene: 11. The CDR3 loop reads CASSFPGGQGVGYGYTF. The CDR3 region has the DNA TGTGCCAGCAGCTTCCCCGGGGGACAGGGGGTCGGGTATGGCTACACCTTC. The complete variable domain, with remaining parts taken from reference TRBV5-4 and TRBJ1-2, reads ETGVTQSPTHLIKTRGQQVTLRCSSQSGHNTVSWYQQALGQGPQFIFQYYREEENGRGNFPPRFSGLQFPNYSSELNVNALELDDSALYLCASSFPGGQGVGYGYTFGSGTRLTVV.

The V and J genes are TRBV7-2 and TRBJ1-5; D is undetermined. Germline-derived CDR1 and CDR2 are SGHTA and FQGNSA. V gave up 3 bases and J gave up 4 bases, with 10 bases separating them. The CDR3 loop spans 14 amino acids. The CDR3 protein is CASSFGGRNQPQHF. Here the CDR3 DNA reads TGTGCCAGCAGCTTTGGCGGTAGAAATCAGCCCCAGCATTTT.

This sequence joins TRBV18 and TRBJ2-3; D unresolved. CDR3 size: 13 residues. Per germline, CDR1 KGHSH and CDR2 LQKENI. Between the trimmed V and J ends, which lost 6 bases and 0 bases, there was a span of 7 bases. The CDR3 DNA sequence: TGTGCCAGCTCCGAGGTGAGCACAGATACGCAGTATTTT. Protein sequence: CASSEVSTDTQYF.

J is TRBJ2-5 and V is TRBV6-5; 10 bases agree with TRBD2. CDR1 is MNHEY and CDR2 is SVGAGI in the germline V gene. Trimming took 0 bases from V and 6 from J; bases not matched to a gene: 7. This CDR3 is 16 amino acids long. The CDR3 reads CASSYSLAGVVKTQYF. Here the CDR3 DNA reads TGTGCCAGCAGTTACTCGCTAGCGGGGGTCGTAAAGACCCAGTACTTC.

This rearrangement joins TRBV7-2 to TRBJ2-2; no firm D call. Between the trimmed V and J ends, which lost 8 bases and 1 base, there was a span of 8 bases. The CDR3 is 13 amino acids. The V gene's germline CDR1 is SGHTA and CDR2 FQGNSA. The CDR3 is CASFKRNTGELFF. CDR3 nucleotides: TGTGCCAGCTTTAAGCGGAACACCGGGGAGCTGTTTTTT.

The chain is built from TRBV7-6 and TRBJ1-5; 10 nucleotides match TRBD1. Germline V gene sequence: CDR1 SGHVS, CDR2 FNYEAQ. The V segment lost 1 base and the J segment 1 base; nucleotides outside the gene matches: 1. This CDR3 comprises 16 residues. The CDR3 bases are TGTGCCAGCAGCTTAGAGGGACAGGGGAGCAATCAGCCCCAGCATTTT. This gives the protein CASSLEGQGSNQPQHF.

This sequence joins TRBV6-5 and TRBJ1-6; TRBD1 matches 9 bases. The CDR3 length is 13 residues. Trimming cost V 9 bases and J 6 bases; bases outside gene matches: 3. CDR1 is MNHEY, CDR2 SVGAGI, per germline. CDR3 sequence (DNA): TGTGCCAGTAGACAGGGGGGTAATTCACCCCTCCACTTT. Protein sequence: CASRQGGNSPLHF.

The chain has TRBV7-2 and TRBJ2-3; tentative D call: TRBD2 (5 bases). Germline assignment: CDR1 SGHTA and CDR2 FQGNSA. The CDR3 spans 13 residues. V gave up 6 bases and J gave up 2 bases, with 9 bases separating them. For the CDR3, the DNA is TGTGCCAGCAGAAGCGGTAACACAGATACGCAGTATTTT. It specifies CASRSGNTDTQYF.

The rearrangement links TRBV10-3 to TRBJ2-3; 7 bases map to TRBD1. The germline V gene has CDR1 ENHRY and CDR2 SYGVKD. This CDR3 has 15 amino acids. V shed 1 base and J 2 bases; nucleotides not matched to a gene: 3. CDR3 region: CAISEWGQHTDTQYF. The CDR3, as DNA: TGTGCCATCAGTGAGTGGGGACAGCACACAGATACGCAGTATTTT.

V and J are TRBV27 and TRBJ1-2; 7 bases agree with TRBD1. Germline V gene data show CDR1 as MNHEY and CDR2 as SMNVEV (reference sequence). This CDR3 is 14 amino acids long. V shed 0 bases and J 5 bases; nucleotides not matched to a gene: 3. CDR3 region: CASSLSPGGYGYTF. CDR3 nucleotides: TGTGCCAGCAGTTTATCGCCAGGGGGGTATGGCTACACCTTC.

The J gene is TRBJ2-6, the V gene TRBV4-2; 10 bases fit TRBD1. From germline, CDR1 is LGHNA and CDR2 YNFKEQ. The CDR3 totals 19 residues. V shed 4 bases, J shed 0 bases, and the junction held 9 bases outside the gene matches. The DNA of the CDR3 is TGTGCCAGCAGCCGGGCTAAGACAGGGGGCCCCTCTGGGGCCAACGTCCTGACTTTC. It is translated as CASSRAKTGGPSGANVLTF.

DNA of the CDR3: TGTGCCAGCAGCAAAAGTGGTCCACTCGGGAAGTTCTTAGCCAATGAGCAGTTCTTC. Translating gives CASSKSGPLGKFLANEQFF. The chain combines TRBV21-1 with TRBJ2-1; the table assigns TRBD2, which was not confirmed against the DNA. TRBV21-1 is flagged as a pseudogene. The CDR3 runs to 19 residues.

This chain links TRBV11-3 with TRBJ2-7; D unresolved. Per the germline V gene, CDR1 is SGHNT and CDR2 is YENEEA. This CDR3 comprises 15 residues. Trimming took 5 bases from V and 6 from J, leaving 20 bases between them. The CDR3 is CASSPRSSTYAEQYF. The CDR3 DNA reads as TGTGCCAGCAGCCCCCGTAGTTCCACCTACGCCGAGCAGTACTTC.

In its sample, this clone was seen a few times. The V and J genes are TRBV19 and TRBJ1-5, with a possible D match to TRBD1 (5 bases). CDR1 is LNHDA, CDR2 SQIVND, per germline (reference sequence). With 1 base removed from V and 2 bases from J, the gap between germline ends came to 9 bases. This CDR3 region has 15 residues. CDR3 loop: CASSIGGVGNQPQHF. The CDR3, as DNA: TGTGCCAGTAGTATAGGGGGGGTAGGCAATCAGCCCCAGCATTTT.

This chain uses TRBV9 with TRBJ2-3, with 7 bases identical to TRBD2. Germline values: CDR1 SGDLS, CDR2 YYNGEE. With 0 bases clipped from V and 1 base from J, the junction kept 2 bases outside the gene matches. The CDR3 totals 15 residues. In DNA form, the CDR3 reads TGTGCCAGCAGCGTAGCCAGCGGGGGCACAGATACGCAGTATTTT. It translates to CASSVASGGTDTQYF.

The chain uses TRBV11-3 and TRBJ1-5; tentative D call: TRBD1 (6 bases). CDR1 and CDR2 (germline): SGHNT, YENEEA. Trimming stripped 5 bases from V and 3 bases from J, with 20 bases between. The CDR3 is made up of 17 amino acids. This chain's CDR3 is CASSLTEGGAPNQPQHF. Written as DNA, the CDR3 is TGTGCCAGCAGCCTAACCGAGGGGGGGGCTCCCAATCAGCCCCAGCATTTT.

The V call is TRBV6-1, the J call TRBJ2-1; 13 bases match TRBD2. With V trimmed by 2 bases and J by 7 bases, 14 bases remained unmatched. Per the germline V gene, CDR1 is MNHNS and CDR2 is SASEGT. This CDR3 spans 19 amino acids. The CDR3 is CASSEPQKPGTSGINEQFF. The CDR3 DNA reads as TGTGCCAGCAGTGAACCGCAAAAGCCCGGGACTAGCGGGATAAATGAGCAGTTCTTC.

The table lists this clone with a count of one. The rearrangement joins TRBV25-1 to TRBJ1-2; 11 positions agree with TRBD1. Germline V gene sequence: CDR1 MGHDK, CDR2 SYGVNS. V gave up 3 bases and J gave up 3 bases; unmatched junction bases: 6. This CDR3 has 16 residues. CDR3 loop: CASSEPGQGADYGYTF. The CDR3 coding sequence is TGTGCCAGCAGTGAGCCAGGACAGGGGGCTGACTATGGCTACACCTTC.

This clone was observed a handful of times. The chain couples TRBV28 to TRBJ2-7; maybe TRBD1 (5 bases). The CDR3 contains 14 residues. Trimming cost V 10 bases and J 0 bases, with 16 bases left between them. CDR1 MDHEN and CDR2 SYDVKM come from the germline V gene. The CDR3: CATIQWGGSYEQYF. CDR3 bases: TGTGCCACCATACAGTGGGGCGGCTCCTACGAGCAGTACTTC.

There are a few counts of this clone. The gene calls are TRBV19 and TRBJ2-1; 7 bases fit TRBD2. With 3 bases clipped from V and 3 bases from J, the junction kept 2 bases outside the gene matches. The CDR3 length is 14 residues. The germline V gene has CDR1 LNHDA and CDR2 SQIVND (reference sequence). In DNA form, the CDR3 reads TGTGCCAGTAGTATCGGCGGGAGCTACAATGAGCAGTTCTTC. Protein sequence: CASSIGGSYNEQFF.

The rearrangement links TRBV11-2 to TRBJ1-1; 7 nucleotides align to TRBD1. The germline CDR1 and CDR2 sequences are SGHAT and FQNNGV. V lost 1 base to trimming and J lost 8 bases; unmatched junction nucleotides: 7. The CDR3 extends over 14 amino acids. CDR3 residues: CASSLGRGLSEAFF. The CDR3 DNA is TGTGCCAGCAGCTTAGGAAGGGGGCTTAGCGAAGCTTTCTTT.

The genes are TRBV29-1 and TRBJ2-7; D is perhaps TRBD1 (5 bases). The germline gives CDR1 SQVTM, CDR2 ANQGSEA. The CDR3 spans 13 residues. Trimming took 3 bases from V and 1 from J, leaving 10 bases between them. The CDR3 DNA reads TGCAGCGTTGAGGATCAGGGATCCTACGAGCAGTACTTC. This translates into CSVEDQGSYEQYF.

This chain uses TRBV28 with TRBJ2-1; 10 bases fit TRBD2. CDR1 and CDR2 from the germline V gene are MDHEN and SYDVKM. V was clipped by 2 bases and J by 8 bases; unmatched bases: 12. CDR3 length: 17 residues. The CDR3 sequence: CASSLRGYSGRPDEQFF. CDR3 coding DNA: TGTGCCAGCAGTTTACGGGGTTATAGCGGGAGGCCGGATGAGCAGTTCTTC.

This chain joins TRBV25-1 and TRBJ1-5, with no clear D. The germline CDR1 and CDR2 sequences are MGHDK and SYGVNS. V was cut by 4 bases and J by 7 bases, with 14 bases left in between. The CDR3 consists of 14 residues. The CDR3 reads CASSGTHGEQPQHF. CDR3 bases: TGTGCCAGCAGTGGGACCCACGGGGAGCAGCCCCAGCATTTT.

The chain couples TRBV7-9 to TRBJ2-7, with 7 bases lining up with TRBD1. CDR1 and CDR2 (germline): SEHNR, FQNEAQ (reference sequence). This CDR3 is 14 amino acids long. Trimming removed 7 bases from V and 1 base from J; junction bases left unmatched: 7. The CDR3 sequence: CASTERQGSYEQYF. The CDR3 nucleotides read TGTGCCAGCACTGAACGACAGGGATCCTACGAGCAGTACTTC.

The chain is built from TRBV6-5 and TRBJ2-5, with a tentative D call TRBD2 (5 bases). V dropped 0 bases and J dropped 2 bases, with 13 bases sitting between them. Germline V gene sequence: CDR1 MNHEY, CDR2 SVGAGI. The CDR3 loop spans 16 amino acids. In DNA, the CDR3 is TGTGCCAGCAGTTACTCGACTACGGCCCGGCAAGAGACCCAGTACTTC. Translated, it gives CASSYSTTARQETQYF.